The 18 T cell receptor beta chains given below trace back to one sample, sequenced in a study of cytomegalovirus exposure and HLA in healthy donors. PCR was performed using 60 Vbeta and 13 Jbeta primers. TCRdb keeps only in-frame clones here, not all; method: immunoSEQ multiplex PCR. The sample contains 200,000 to 250,000 clones, 85% of which appear only once. Source material: PBMCs. The receptors originated from a human donor in good health.

This clone was seen more than once but under ten times. The chain joins TRBV6-1 to TRBJ2-7, with 9 bases that match TRBD2. Germline CDR1 reads MNHNS; CDR2 reads SASEGT. CDR3 length: 15 residues. The V gene end was trimmed by 6 bases and the J gene end by 0 bases; junction bases not matched to a gene: 6. The CDR3 nucleotides read TGTGCCAGCAGGGACCCGGGACTAGCCTCCTACGAGCAGTACTTC. Amino acids: CASRDPGLASYEQYF.

The rearrangement joins TRBV7-9 to TRBJ1-5; 8 nucleotides line up with TRBD1. CDR1 and CDR2 (germline): SEHNR, FQNEAQ (reference sequence). This CDR3 has 15 amino acids. Unmatched junction bases numbered 7, after V lost 5 bases and J lost 4 bases. The CDR3 loop reads CASSTTGGWNQPQHF. The CDR3 DNA reads as TGTGCCAGCAGCACAACAGGGGGTTGGAATCAGCCCCAGCATTTT.

V gene TRBV14 combines with J gene TRBJ2-7; 8 positions agree with TRBD2. After removal of 1 base from V and 6 bases from J, the junction contained 14 bases not matched to a gene. CDR1 and CDR2 from the germline V gene are SGHDN and FVKESK. The length of the CDR3 is 17 residues. The CDR3 protein is CASSQGLGRGLVGEQYF. For the CDR3, the DNA is TGTGCCAGCAGCCAAGGTCTCGGGCGGGGACTAGTCGGCGAGCAGTACTTC.

The chain uses TRBV30 and TRBJ2-7; TRBD2 matches 10 bases. Per the germline V gene, CDR1 is GTSNPN and CDR2 is SVGIG (reference sequence). J gave up 4 bases and V 2 bases, and 8 bases lay outside the gene matches. CDR3 length: 15 residues. CDR3 loop: CAWSKAGTSVYEQYF. CDR3 bases: TGTGCCTGGAGTAAAGCCGGGACTAGCGTATACGAGCAGTACTTC.

This clone was recorded once. V gene TRBV5-4 combines with J gene TRBJ2-3; 14 bases map to TRBD2. V was clipped by 0 bases and J by 7 bases; unmatched bases: 10. This CDR3 region has 18 residues. From germline, CDR1 is SGHNT and CDR2 YYREEE (reference sequence). The CDR3 reads CASSLAITGTSGRNTQYF. DNA for the CDR3: TGTGCCAGCAGCTTGGCCATAACCGGGACTAGCGGGAGAAATACGCAGTATTTT.

This clone was seen just once. The V gene is TRBV6-1, the J gene TRBJ1-1, with 8 bases lining up with TRBD1. CDR1 MNHNS and CDR2 SASEGT come from the germline V gene. V lost 4 bases and J lost 4; bases outside the gene matches: 5. The CDR3 spans 14 residues. The CDR3 loop is CASSAGQGGTEAFF. The CDR3 DNA reads TGTGCCAGCAGTGCCGGACAGGGTGGCACTGAAGCTTTCTTT.

Here the CDR3 DNA reads TGTGCCAGTAGTTCCAGACAGGGTTCAGATACGCAGTATTTT. Its translation: CASSSRQGSDTQYF. The chain links TRBV19 to TRBJ2-3, with 7 positions matching TRBD1. Germline loops: CDR1 LNHDA, CDR2 SQIVND (reference sequence). With V trimmed by 5 bases and J by 4 bases, 6 bases remained unmatched. The CDR3 is 14 residues long.

The V call is TRBV9, the J call TRBJ2-7; D might be TRBD2 (6 bases). V was shortened by 4 bases and J by 9 bases, with 17 bases between the two germline ends. This CDR3 has 13 residues. Germline V lookup: CDR1 SGDLS, CDR2 YYNGEE. The CDR3 here is CASSPQGWGVQYF. CDR3 nucleotide sequence: TGTGCCAGCAGCCCCCAGGGTTGGGGGGTGCAGTACTTC.

The chain joins TRBV6-1 to TRBJ1-4, with a tentative D call TRBD1 (5 bases). The ends were cut back, 3 bases at V and 7 bases at J, with 12 bases in the middle. This CDR3 spans 14 amino acids. CDR1 and CDR2 (germline): MNHNS, SASEGT. Written as DNA, the CDR3 is TGTGCCAGCAGTGAGTTCAGGGTGTCTGAAAAACTGTTTTTT. Residues: CASSEFRVSEKLFF.

The chain uses TRBV28 and TRBJ2-7, with a possible D match to TRBD2 (6 bases). This CDR3 has 17 residues. V was cut by 5 bases and J by 3 bases, with 23 bases left in between. CDR1 is MDHEN, CDR2 SYDVKM, per germline. The DNA of the CDR3 is TGTGCCAGCAGTCCGACTAGGCTCCTCCCAAAGTACTACGAGCAGTACTTC. It specifies CASSPTRLLPKYYEQYF.

In its sample, this clone was seen a few times. The rearrangement links TRBV25-1 to TRBJ2-2, with 10 bases aligning to TRBD2. The CDR3 extends over 13 amino acids. Unmatched junction bases numbered 3, after V lost 5 bases and J lost 9 bases. From germline, CDR1 is MGHDK and CDR2 SYGVNS. CDR3 protein: CASSPAGGRELFF. CDR3 bases: TGTGCCAGCAGTCCAGCGGGAGGGCGGGAGCTGTTTTTT. The whole variable domain, filled in from reference TRBV25-1 and TRBJ2-2, reads EADIYQTPRYLVIGTGKKITLECSQTMGHDKMYWYQQDPGMELHLIHYSYGVNSTEKGDLSSESTVSRIRTEHFPLTLESARPSHTSQYLCASSPAGGRELFFGEGSRLTVL.

The chain couples TRBV19 to TRBJ2-7; D gene uncertain. Trimming removed 3 bases at V and 0 bases at J, with 15 bases between. The CDR3 is made up of 16 amino acids. Germline V gene data show CDR1 as LNHDA and CDR2 as SQIVND (reference sequence). This chain's CDR3 is CASSIVRVSGSYEQYF. DNA of the CDR3: TGTGCCAGTAGTATTGTGAGAGTTAGTGGCTCCTACGAGCAGTACTTC. Full variable domain (rest looked up from reference TRBV19 and TRBJ2-7): DGGITQSPKYLFRKEGQNVTLSCEQNLNHDAMYWYRQDPGQGLRLIYYSQIVNDFQKGDIAEGYSVSREKKESFPLTVTSAQKNPTAFYLCASSIVRVSGSYEQYFGPGTRLTVT.

This clone was recorded once. The junction does not match germline at one end; this may be a read error. The V call is TRBV7-9, the J call TRBJ2-7; perhaps TRBD2 as D (5 bases). Germline V CDR1 and CDR2: SEHNR, FQNEAQ (reference sequence). This CDR3 comprises 14 residues. The CDR3 nucleotides are TGTTCCAGCAGCTTTTTAAGCGGCCTGGGGGAGCAGTACTTC. Its translation is CSSSFLSGLGEQYF.

The chain uses TRBV5-6 and TRBJ2-1, with D possibly TRBD1 on 5 matching bases. This CDR3 region has 15 residues. V lost 1 base and J lost 3, with 11 bases in between. Germline CDR1 SGHDT, CDR2 YYEEEE. The CDR3 region has the DNA TGTGCCAGCAGCTTGTGGCAGGGCTTCTACAATGAGCAGTTCTTC. This translates into CASSLWQGFYNEQFF.

V and J are TRBV12-5 and TRBJ1-2; D is unclear. The CDR3 length is 13 residues. CDR1 is LGHNT and CDR2 is FRNRAP in the germline V gene. V lost 1 base, J lost 4 bases, and 7 bases lay in between. DNA for the CDR3: TGTGCTAGTGGTTTGGGCGTTCCCTATGGCTACACCTTC. Amino acids: CASGLGVPYGYTF.

V is TRBV7-9 and J is TRBJ1-4; 10 positions agree with TRBD1. This CDR3 region has 18 residues. CDR1 is SEHNR and CDR2 is FQNEAQ in the germline V gene (reference sequence). With V trimmed by 4 bases and J by 4 bases, 12 bases remained unmatched. CDR3 residues: CASSSPRDRGKGNEKLFF. CDR3 bases: TGTGCCAGCAGCTCCCCCCGGGACAGGGGCAAGGGTAATGAAAAACTGTTTTTT.

This chain uses TRBV4-2 with TRBJ1-2; 7 bases are a match to TRBD1. Germline trimming cut 0 bases from V and 3 bases from J; bases unmatched to any gene: 1. Germline CDR1 is LGHNA and CDR2 is YNFKEQ. The CDR3 totals 14 residues. CDR3 DNA: TGTGCCAGCAGCCAAGACGGGACAGACTATGGCTACACCTTC. Translated: CASSQDGTDYGYTF.

This sequence joins TRBV27 and TRBJ1-4, with a weak D call TRBD1 (6 bases). The CDR3 length is 15 residues. Trimming left V 6 bases short and J 4 bases short, with 15 bases between. Germline V lookup: CDR1 MNHEY, CDR2 SMNVEV (reference sequence). CDR3 in DNA: TGTGCCAGCAGACTTTACAGGGCCCGTAATGAAAAACTGTTTTTT. Translated: CASRLYRARNEKLFF.